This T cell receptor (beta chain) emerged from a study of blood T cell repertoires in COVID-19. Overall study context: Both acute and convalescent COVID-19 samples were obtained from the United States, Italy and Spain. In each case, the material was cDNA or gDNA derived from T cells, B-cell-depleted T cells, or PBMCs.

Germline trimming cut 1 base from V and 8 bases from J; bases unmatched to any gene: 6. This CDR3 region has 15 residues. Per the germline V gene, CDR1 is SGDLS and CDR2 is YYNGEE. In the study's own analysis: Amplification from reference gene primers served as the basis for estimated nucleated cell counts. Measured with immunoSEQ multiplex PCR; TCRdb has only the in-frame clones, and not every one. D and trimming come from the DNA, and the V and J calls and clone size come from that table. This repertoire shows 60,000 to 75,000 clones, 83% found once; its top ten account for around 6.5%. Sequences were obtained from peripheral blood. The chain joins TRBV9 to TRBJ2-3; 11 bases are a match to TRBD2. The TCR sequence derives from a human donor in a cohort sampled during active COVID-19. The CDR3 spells CASSVLAGGSGTQYF. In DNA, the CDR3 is TGTGCCAGCAGCGTACTAGCGGGAGGCTCGGGTACGCAGTATTTT.